The 24 T cell receptor beta chains reported below all come from one sample, sequenced in a study of low-dose radiotherapy and immunotherapy resistance in tumors. Gene-specific TRAV and TRBV primers were used for first-strand cDNA, covering alpha and beta chains. Amplification, which lasted roughly 22 PCR cycles, used a constant-region primer and V-primer adapter to amplify TCRs. Each CDR3 protein gets one entry after TCRdb re-called the reads with MiXCR. Of tens of thousands of distinct CDR3 sequences in the sample, 20% to 25% were seen once. Sample time point: before trial treatment. The source was PBMCs, collected before treatment. The receptors derive from a male donor with prostate cancer.

The chain carries TRBV11-2 and TRBJ2-1; D gene uncertain. The CDR3 extends over 14 amino acids. With 3 bases removed from V and 0 bases from J, the gap between germline ends came to 6 bases. Germline lookup yields CDR1 SGHAT and CDR2 FQNNGV. CDR3: CASSLVSSYNEQFF. The CDR3 coding sequence is TGTGCCAGCAGCTTGGTGAGCTCCTACAATGAGCAGTTCTTC.

This clonotype was counted ten times or more. The chain has TRBV14 and TRBJ2-7; TRBD1 agrees at 10 bases. CDR3 length: 14 amino acids. The J segment lost 4 bases and the V segment lost 4 bases, leaving 4 bases of the junction unmatched. The germline CDR1 and CDR2 sequences are SGHDN and FVKESK. In DNA form, the CDR3 reads TGTGCCAGCAGCCTCTGGACAGGGGGATACGAGCAGTACTTC. It yields the protein CASSLWTGGYEQYF. Full variable domain (remainder filled in from reference TRBV14 and TRBJ2-7): EAGVTQFPSHSVIEKGQTVTLRCDPISGHDNLYWYRRVMGKEIKFLLHFVKESKQDESGMPNNRFLAERTGGTYSTLKVQPAELEDSGVYFCASSLWTGGYEQYFGPGTRLTVT.

This clonotype is termed medium-sized. One junction end does not reproduce the germline sequence, and a read error may be involved. The chain has TRBV5-3 and TRBJ2-2; D not certain. TRBV5-3 falls under the ORF class, with uncertain function. The CDR3 length is 14 residues. The CDR3 DNA reads as TGCGCCAGCAGCTTCTATTATGGCACCGGGGAGCTGTTTTTT. Its protein is CASSFYYGTGELFF.

The chain is built from TRBV19 and TRBJ1-1; D is ambiguous. The CDR3 totals 17 residues. The ends were cut back, 5 bases at V and 0 bases at J, with 19 bases in the middle. Per the germline V gene, CDR1 is LNHDA and CDR2 is SQIVND (reference sequence). The CDR3: CASSYSQGKSLNTEAFF. For the CDR3, the DNA is TGTGCCAGTAGTTATTCGCAAGGAAAGAGCTTGAACACTGAAGCTTTCTTT. The entire variable domain, with the rest obtained from reference TRBV19 and TRBJ1-1, is as follows: DGGITQSPKYLFRKEGQNVTLSCEQNLNHDAMYWYRQDPGQGLRLIYYSQIVNDFQKGDIAEGYSVSREKKESFPLTVTSAQKNPTAFYLCASSYSQGKSLNTEAFFGQGTRLTVV.

Ten or more counts support this clonotype. This chain uses TRBV29-1 with TRBJ2-7; D might be TRBD1 (7 bases). Germline V gene lookup returns CDR1 SQVTM and CDR2 ANQGSEA. The CDR3 consists of 12 residues. V was cut by 6 bases and J by 2 bases, with 11 bases left in between. The CDR3 reads CSVGGQAYEQYF. The DNA for the CDR3 is TGCAGCGTGGGAGGACAGGCCTACGAGCAGTACTTC.

This clonotype occurred many times. The rearrangement joins TRBV20-1 to TRBJ2-1; D perhaps matches TRBD1 (6 bases). Trimming cost V 5 bases and J 2 bases, with 10 bases left between them. This CDR3 comprises 13 residues. Germline values: CDR1 DFQATT, CDR2 SNEGSKA (reference sequence). CDR3 loop: CSASGTTYNEQFF. The CDR3 DNA reads as TGCAGTGCTTCCGGGACAACCTACAATGAGCAGTTCTTC.

Many counts were recorded for this clonotype. The chain combines TRBV28 with TRBJ1-2, with 9 nucleotides matching TRBD1. Looked up from germline, CDR1 is MDHEN and CDR2 is SYDVKM. CDR3 length: 14 amino acids. J lost 3 bases, V lost 5 bases, and 4 bases had no gene match. The CDR3, as DNA: TGTGCCAGCAGTCGGGGGACAGGGTACTATGGCTACACCTTC. As protein: CASSRGTGYYGYTF.

This clonotype was picked up a small number of times. The chain has TRBV5-1 and TRBJ2-1, with no clear D. CDR3 length: 14 residues. Germline lookup yields CDR1 SGHRS and CDR2 YFSETQ. The V end lost 4 bases, the J end lost 3 bases, and 11 bases lay between the germline ends. The CDR3 sequence: CASSVGFIYNEQFF. As DNA, the CDR3 is TGCGCCAGCAGCGTAGGGTTCATCTACAATGAGCAGTTCTTC.

This clonotype was seen many times. This chain connects TRBV2 to TRBJ2-1, with 9 positions matching TRBD2. Germline loops: CDR1 SNHLY, CDR2 FYNNEI. V lost 4 bases to trimming and J lost 6 bases; unmatched junction nucleotides: 4. This CDR3 has 14 residues. The CDR3 DNA reads as TGTGCCAGCAGTGTTAGCGGGAGTTTCAATGAGCAGTTCTTC. Translation gives CASSVSGSFNEQFF.

Points on this clonotype: The DNA is omitted, as the CDR3 cannot be located on it reliably, and the CDR3 follows TCRdb's listing. V usage is TRBV6-2 or TRBV6-3 and J usage is TRBJ2-2; the table calls TRBD1, which could not be checked here. The CDR3 spans 16 amino acids, including both terminal residues. Germline CDR1 reads MNHEY; CDR2 reads SVGEGT. CDR3 sequence: CASSRGTGGTGELFFF.

This clonotype was counted at least ten times. V and J are TRBV10-2 and TRBJ2-7, with no clear D. V was trimmed by 7 bases and J by 4 bases, leaving 17 bases between them. CDR3 length: 14 amino acids. Germline CDR1 is WSHSY and CDR2 is SAAADI. The CDR3 DNA follows: TGCGCCAGCACGTTTACGAGCAATGGGTACGAGCAGTACTTC. Encoded protein: CASTFTSNGYEQYF.

This clonotype was detected ten times or more. The V gene is TRBV6-1, the J gene TRBJ2-1; weak D call: TRBD2 (5 bases). Germline CDR1 and CDR2: MNHNS and SASEGT. Trimming cost V 6 bases and J 1 base, with 10 bases left between them. CDR3 size: 14 residues. DNA for the CDR3: TGTGCCAGCAGGCTAGCCTTATCCTACAATGAGCAGTTCTTC. Translating it yields CASRLALSYNEQFF.

This clonotype came up many times. The J gene is TRBJ2-3, the V gene TRBV10-3, with TRBD1 identical over 7 bases. Trimming cost V 5 bases and J 3 bases; bases outside gene matches: 5. In germline, CDR1 is ENHRY, CDR2 SYGVKD. The length of the CDR3 is 14 residues. CDR3 sequence reads: CAISKEGATDTQYF. The CDR3 DNA follows: TGTGCCATCAGTAAAGAGGGGGCGACAGATACGCAGTATTTT.

This clonotype was detected many times. This chain joins TRBV20-1 and TRBJ1-2, with 7 nucleotides matching TRBD1. CDR3 size: 12 residues. J was trimmed by 8 bases and V by 6 bases; bases with no gene match: 9. Germline V gene data show CDR1 as DFQATT and CDR2 as SNEGSKA (reference sequence). CDR3 DNA: TGCAGTGCCGGTGGGACAGCGAGGGGCTACACCTTC. Its translation is CSAGGTARGYTF.

This clonotype has at least ten counts. The J gene is TRBJ2-5, the V gene TRBV3-1; TRBD2 aligns across 8 bases. This CDR3 has 17 amino acids. V trimming: 0 bases; J trimming: 5 bases; junction bases outside the gene matches: 11. Germline V gene lookup returns CDR1 LGHDT and CDR2 YNNKEL (reference sequence). DNA of the CDR3: TGTGCCAGCAGCCAAGATAATTTCGGGGGGGCGAAGGAGACCCAGTACTTC. Its protein product is CASSQDNFGGAKETQYF.

This clonotype was seen repeatedly, ten times or more. This CDR3 reads CASSFGREHEQFF. The CDR3 nucleotides are TGCGCCAGCAGCTTCGGACGGGAGCATGAGCAGTTCTTC. The rearrangement uses TRBV5-1 and TRBJ2-1; D is perhaps TRBD2 (6 bases). There are 13 residues in the CDR3. Germline V gene data show CDR1 as SGHRS and CDR2 as YFSETQ. Trimming pared 2 bases from V and 8 bases from J, leaving 11 bases between.

This clonotype was detected ten times or more. The V and J genes are TRBV2 and TRBJ2-2; weak D call: TRBD2 (6 bases). V lost 8 bases to trimming and J lost 5 bases, with 18 bases between them. Germline CDR1 is SNHLY and CDR2 is FYNNEI. The CDR3 has 15 amino acids. In DNA, the CDR3 is TGTGCCAGCCGACGGGGAGGAGTGGGGACCGGGGAGCTGTTTTTT. Translated: CASRRGGVGTGELFF.

This clonotype was picked up many times. V and J are TRBV28 and TRBJ1-1; tentative D call: TRBD1 (6 bases). The CDR3 is 16 residues long. The germline V gene encodes CDR1 MDHEN and CDR2 SYDVKM. V was clipped by 2 bases and J by 7 bases, with 20 bases between them. The CDR3 DNA reads TGTGCCAGCAGTTTAGTCGGGGGCGCGGGCCCCGTTGAAGCTTTCTTT. Encoded protein: CASSLVGGAGPVEAFF.

V is TRBV2 and J is TRBJ2-7; maybe TRBD1 (5 bases). The CDR3 totals 13 residues. The ends were cut back, 2 bases at V and 4 bases at J, with 9 bases in the middle. Germline V gives CDR1 SNHLY, CDR2 FYNNEI. The CDR3 sequence is CASSEQQVYEQYF. The DNA of the CDR3 is TGTGCCAGCAGTGAACAACAGGTTTACGAGCAGTACTTC. Drawing the rest from reference TRBV2 and TRBJ2-7, the complete variable domain is EPEVTQTPSHQVTQMGQEVILRCVPISNHLYFYWYRQILGQKVEFLVSFYNNEISEKSEIFDDQFSVERPDGSNFTLKIRSTKLEDSAMYFCASSEQQVYEQYFGPGTRLTVT.

This clonotype has a count of ten or more. V is TRBV28 and J is TRBJ1-5; the D is unclear. The germline CDR1 and CDR2 sequences are MDHEN and SYDVKM. The length of the CDR3 is 15 residues. Trimming shortened V by 6 bases and J by 0 bases, and 12 bases separated the two germline ends. The DNA of the CDR3 is TGTGCCAGCAGCTTTGCTGACCCTAGCAATCAGCCCCAGCATTTT. It is translated as CASSFADPSNQPQHF.

To note about this clonotype: A much larger clone lies one base from this, so it may be a read error. The rearrangement uses TRBV6-6 and TRBJ2-7, with 11 nucleotides matching TRBD2. Germline CDR1 reads MNHNY; CDR2 reads SVGAGI (reference sequence). The CDR3 has 16 residues. The CDR3, as DNA: TGTGCCAGCAGCAAGGGACTAGCGGCATACTCCTACGTGCAGTACTTC. Protein sequence: CASSKGLAAYSYVQYF.

V gene TRBV6-6 combines with J gene TRBJ2-3; TRBD2 is a possible D gene (6 bases). Germline V gene data show CDR1 as MNHNY and CDR2 as SVGAGI (reference sequence). The V end was cut by 1 base, the J end by 3 bases, with 11 bases between. The CDR3 totals 15 residues. The CDR3 region is CASSYFQGGTDTQYF. Written as DNA, the CDR3 is TGTGCCAGCAGTTACTTCCAGGGAGGTACAGATACGCAGTATTTT.

This clonotype was detected ten times or more. In nucleotides, the CDR3 is TGCGCCAGCAGCCAAAATAGCGGGACCGGGGAGCTGTTTTTT. This sequence encodes CASSQNSGTGELFF. V and J are TRBV4-1 and TRBJ2-2, with TRBD2 identical over 7 bases. This CDR3 is built from 14 residues. Looked up from germline, CDR1 is MGHRA and CDR2 is YSYEKL. V shed 2 bases and J 5 bases; nucleotides not matched to a gene: 2.

This clonotype occurred many times. The chain employs TRBV7-3 and TRBJ1-1, with unresolved D. This CDR3 has 13 residues. CDR1 is SGHTA, CDR2 FQGTGA, per germline. V dropped 2 bases and J dropped 2 bases, with 6 bases sitting between them. The chain's CDR3 is CASSLAGNTEAFF. As DNA, the CDR3 is TGTGCCAGCAGCTTAGCCGGAAACACTGAAGCTTTCTTT.